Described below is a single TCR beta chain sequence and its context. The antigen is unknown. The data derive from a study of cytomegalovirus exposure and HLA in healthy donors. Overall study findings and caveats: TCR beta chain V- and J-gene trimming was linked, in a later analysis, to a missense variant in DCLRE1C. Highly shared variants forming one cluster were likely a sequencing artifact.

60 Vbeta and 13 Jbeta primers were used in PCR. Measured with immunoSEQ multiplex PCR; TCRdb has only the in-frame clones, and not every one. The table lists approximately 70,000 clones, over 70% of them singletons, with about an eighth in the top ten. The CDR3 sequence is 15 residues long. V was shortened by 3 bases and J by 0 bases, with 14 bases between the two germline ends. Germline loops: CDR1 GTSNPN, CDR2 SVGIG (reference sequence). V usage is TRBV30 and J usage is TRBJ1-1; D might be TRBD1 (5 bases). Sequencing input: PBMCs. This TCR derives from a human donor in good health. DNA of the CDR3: TGTGCCTGGAGGGGGGGGGATGGGGTGAACACTGAAGCTTTCTTT. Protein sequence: CAWRGGDGVNTEAFF.